The rows below give T cell receptor beta chains drawn from one sample of a study of cytomegalovirus exposure and HLA in healthy donors. The assay was immunoSEQ multiplex PCR, and TCRdb's table has in-frame clones only and misses some. The table includes 90,000 to 140,000 clones, nearly 85% detected once. The sequenced sample was PBMCs. These receptors were obtained from a man aged 18 to 29 in good health and CMV-seronegative. The CDR3 runs from the conserved cysteine through the conserved F or W. A D gene is named only where the DNA matches it firmly. Clone sizes are given selectively: once, few, many, or a class where the clone is expanded.

size,V,J,D,DNA,CDR3
-,TRBV6-1,TRBJ2-5,TRBD2,TGTGCCAGCACCGTACTAGCGGGAGGAGGGGAGACCCAGTACTTC,CASTVLAGGGETQYF
-,TRBV20-1,TRBJ2-7,TRBD2,TGCAGTGCCGGGACTAGCTACGAGCAGTACTTC,CSAGTSYEQYF
-,TRBV2,TRBJ1-5,TRBD1,TGTGCCAGCACCCTGGGACAGGGGGCAAGACAGCCCCAGCATTTT,CASTLGQGARQPQHF
-,TRBV5-1,TRBJ1-3,-,TGCGCCAGCAGCTTAGACAGGTTCTCTGGAAACACCATATATTTT,CASSLDRFSGNTIYF
-,TRBV2,TRBJ1-2,-,TGTGCCAGCAGTGAAGCTGGGGGGGGCTATGGCTACACCTTC,CASSEAGGGYGYTF
-,TRBV4-1,TRBJ2-2,-,TGCGCCAGCAGCCAAGATGGAGATCACACCGGGGAGCTGTTTTTT,CASSQDGDHTGELFF
once,TRBV28,TRBJ2-2,TRBD2,TGTGCCAGCAGTTTACTAGCGGGAGGGCAGGGCACCGGGGAGCTGTTTTTT,CASSLLAGGQGTGELFF
-,TRBV5-6,TRBJ1-2,TRBD1,TGTGCCAGCAGCACCCGGGTAGGGGGCGGCTATGGCTACACCTTC,CASSTRVGGGYGYTF
-,TRBV11-2,TRBJ1-2,-,TGTGCCAGCAGCTTAGGAGCCGATCCTAACTATGGCTACACCTTC,CASSLGADPNYGYTF
-,TRBV5-6,TRBJ2-7,-,TGTGCCAGCAGCCTCCCCCCCTACGAGCAGTACTTC,CASSLPPYEQYF
few,TRBV28,TRBJ1-5,-,TGTGCCTCCGGAGGGGAAAATCAGCCCCAGCATTTT,CASGGENQPQHF
once,TRBV18,TRBJ2-1,-,TGTGCCAGCTCACCAGGCGCGGGAGAGCAGTTCTTC,CASSPGAGEQFF
-,TRBV27,TRBJ1-5,-,TGTGCCAGCAGTTTTTACGGTATTAATCAGCCCCAGCATTTT,CASSFYGINQPQHF
few,TRBV4-2,TRBJ1-4,TRBD1,TGTGCCAGCAGCCAAGGGGGACAGGGCGGTGAAAAACTGTTTTTT,CASSQGGQGGEKLFF
-,TRBV29-1,TRBJ1-2,-,TGCAGCGTTGTATGGGAGGGCTACACCTTC,CSVVWEGYTF
-,TRBV15,TRBJ1-2,-,TGTGCCACCGTCTCGAGTGCTAACTATGGCTACACCTTC,CATVSSANYGYTF
-,TRBV18,TRBJ1-5,TRBD1,TGTGCCAGCTCGAGGGACAGGGGTTCTAGCAATCAGCCCCAGCATTTT,CASSRDRGSSNQPQHF
-,TRBV7-9,TRBJ2-7,-,TGTTCCAGCAGCTTTCCGTCGATGCGAGGGCAGTACTTC,CSSSFPSMRGQYF
-,TRBV6-1,TRBJ2-1,TRBD1,TGTGCCAGCAGTGATCGACAGGGATTAGGAAATGAGCAGTTCTTC,CASSDRQGLGNEQFF
-,TRBV6-1,TRBJ2-7,-,TGTGCCAGCAGTGCCTCGACAGTGAGCTACGAGCAGTACTTC,CASSASTVSYEQYF
-,TRBV18,TRBJ2-1,TRBD2,TGTGCCAGCTCACGGGAGGGACTAGCGGGAAGAACCCATGAGCAGTTCTTC,CASSREGLAGRTHEQFF